Listed here are 3 T cell receptor beta chains from one sample, sequenced in a study of shared clonotypes between healthy human individuals. Clones were read by immunoSEQ multiplex PCR, and TCRdb kept only the in-frame ones, dropping some. The repertoire holds a few hundred thousand clones, with roughly 97% as singletons. The sample comprised naive CD4+ T cells sorted from blood. Described subset: CD45RA+ positively selected. The source of these receptors is a young woman in good health.

The chain carries TRBV28 and TRBJ2-2; TRBD2 matches at 14 bases. Germline trimming cut 7 bases from V and 5 bases from J; bases unmatched to any gene: 9. CDR1 is MDHEN and CDR2 is SYDVKM in the germline V gene. The CDR3 has 17 residues. The CDR3 spells CASTLTSGRGKTGELFF. CDR3 nucleotides: TGTGCCAGCACCTTGACTAGCGGGAGGGGGAAAACCGGGGAGCTGTTTTTT.

V is TRBV30 and J is TRBJ1-5; possibly TRBD1 for D (5 bases). The CDR3 is 15 amino acids. Germline CDR1 GTSNPN, CDR2 SVGIG (reference sequence). V was cut by 2 bases and J by 4 bases, with 15 bases left in between. The CDR3 spells CAWSQGYLDNQPQHF. As DNA, the CDR3 is TGTGCCTGGAGTCAGGGCTATTTGGATAATCAGCCCCAGCATTTT.

To note about this clone: This CDR3 is also generated by other DNA sequences in the sample. The chain employs TRBV7-9 and TRBJ2-5; no clear D gene. The CDR3 loop spans 12 amino acids. The germline V gene encodes CDR1 SEHNR and CDR2 FQNEAQ (reference sequence). Trimming removed 5 bases from V and 5 bases from J, with 9 bases in between. CDR3 coding DNA: TGTGCCAGCAGCCAGATCCAGGAGACCCAGTACTTC. This encodes CASSQIQETQYF. The whole variable domain, filled in from reference TRBV7-9 and TRBJ2-5, reads DTGVSQNPRHKITKRGQNVTFRCDPISEHNRLYWYRQTLGQGPEFLTYFQNEAQLEKSRLLSDRFSAERPKGSFSTLEIQRTEQGDSAMYLCASSQIQETQYFGPGTRLLVL.